This is a list of T cell receptor beta chains from one sample in a study of blood T cells in healthy people across ages. From the 5' RACE reads, TCRdb called clonotypes with MiXCR, one entry per CDR3 protein. The table has some 1.5 million distinct CDR3 sequences, less than 45% seen once; the top ten hold 4%. Material for sequencing was blood. The receptors were gathered from a woman aged 18-29 years in good health. Both conserved end residues are part of each CDR3. The D gene is left open where the match is weak. Clone size is given for some rows only: seen once, a few or many times, or a class if the clone is expanded.

j_gene,abundance,v_gene,d_gene,CDR3aa,CDR3nt
TRBJ2-1,-,TRBV20-1,-,CSARKQYNEQFF,TGCAGTGCTAGGAAGCAATACAATGAGCAGTTCTTC
TRBJ2-1,many,TRBV27,TRBD1,CATHSDVTGGNEQFF,TGTGCCACCCATAGCGATGTGACAGGGGGAAATGAGCAGTTCTTC
TRBJ2-3,-,TRBV7-9,-,CASSLDQQGLGDTQYF,TGTGCCAGCAGCTTAGACCAACAGGGCCTCGGAGATACGCAGTATTTT
TRBJ1-1,-,TRBV6-2/TRBV6-3,TRBD1,CASSQTGWTEAFF,TGTGCCAGCAGTCAGACAGGGTGGACTGAAGCTTTCTTT
TRBJ1-1,once,TRBV5-1,-,CANSWATDTEAFF,TGCGCCAACAGCTGGGCGACAGACACTGAAGCTTTCTTT
TRBJ2-7,few,TRBV6-2/TRBV6-3,TRBD2,CASSPGTSGFYNEQYF,TGTGCCAGCAGTCCCGGGACTAGCGGGTTCTACAATGAGCAGTACTTC
TRBJ2-5,few,TRBV6-1,-,CASTYTESLYNEQYF,TGTGCCAGCACCTACACAGAGAGCCTCTACAATGAGCAGTACTTC
TRBJ2-7,-,TRBV12-3/TRBV12-4,-,CASRWGGSNNEQYF,TGTGCCAGCAGGTGGGGTGGGAGTAACAATGAGCAGTACTTC
TRBJ2-3,-,TRBV3-1,TRBD2,CASSQRAGGRTDTQYF,TGTGCCAGCAGCCAAAGAGCGGGGGGGCGCACAGATACGCAGTATTTT
TRBJ2-6,few,TRBV4-3,-,CASSQVYSTGANVLTF,TGCGCTAGCAGCCAAGTTTACAGCACTGGGGCCAACGTCCTGACTTTC
TRBJ2-1,few,TRBV6-5,-,CASSYSGGNLYNEQFF,TGTGCCAGCAGTTACTCTGGGGGCAACCTATACAATGAGCAGTTCTTC
TRBJ2-5,-,TRBV6-6,TRBD2,CASSYSPAGAQETQYF,TGTGCCAGCAGTTACTCCCCAGCGGGGGCTCAAGAGACCCAGTACTTC